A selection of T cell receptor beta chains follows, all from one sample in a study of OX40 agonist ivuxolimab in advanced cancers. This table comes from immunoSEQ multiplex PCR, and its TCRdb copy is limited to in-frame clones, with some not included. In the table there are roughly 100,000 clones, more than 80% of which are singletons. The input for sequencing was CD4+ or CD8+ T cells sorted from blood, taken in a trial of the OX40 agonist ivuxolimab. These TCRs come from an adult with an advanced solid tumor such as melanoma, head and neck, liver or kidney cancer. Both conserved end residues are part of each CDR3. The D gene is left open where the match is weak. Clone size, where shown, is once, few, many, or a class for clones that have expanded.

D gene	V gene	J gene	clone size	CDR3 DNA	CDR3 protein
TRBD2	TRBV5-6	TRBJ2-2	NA	TGTGCCAGCAGCCGATTCACTAGCGGGAGGGAAACCGGGGAGCTGTTTTTT	CASSRFTSGRETGELFF
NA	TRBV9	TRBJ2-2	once	TGTGCCAGCGCAGGGCAGAAGACCGGGGAGCTGTTTTTT	CASAGQKTGELFF
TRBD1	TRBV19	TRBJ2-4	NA	TGTGCCAGTAGTATTTTACAGGGGTCCAAAAACATTCAGTACTTC	CASSILQGSKNIQYF
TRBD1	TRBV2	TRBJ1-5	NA	TGTGCCAGCAGTGAAGGACAGGGGAGGCGTCAGCCCCAGCATTTT	CASSEGQGRRQPQHF
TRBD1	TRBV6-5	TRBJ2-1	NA	TGTGCCAGCAGTTACGGTCGGGACAGGGACTTCAATGAGCAGTTCTTC	CASSYGRDRDFNEQFF
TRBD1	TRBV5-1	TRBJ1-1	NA	TGCGCCAGCAGTAGACAGGGGGAAACTGAAGCTTTCTTT	CASSRQGETEAFF
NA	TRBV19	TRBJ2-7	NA	TGTGCCAGTAGTATGGGAGTGGGGTACGAGCAGTACTTC	CASSMGVGYEQYF
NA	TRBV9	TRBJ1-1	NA	TGTGCCAGCAGCGAAGGACAGCGGACTGAAGCTTTCTTT	CASSEGQRTEAFF
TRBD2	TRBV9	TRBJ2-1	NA	TGTGCCAGCAGCTTCAGCGGGGGGGCCTCCTACAATGAGCAGTTCTTC	CASSFSGGASYNEQFF
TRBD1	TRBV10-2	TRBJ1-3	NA	TGCGCGACAGGGGAATTGATGACTGGAAACACCATATATTTT	CATGELMTGNTIYF
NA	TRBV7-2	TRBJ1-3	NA	TGTGCCAGCAGCTTAGACATAGCTGGAAACACCATATATTTT	CASSLDIAGNTIYF
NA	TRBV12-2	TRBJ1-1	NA	TGTGCAAGTCGCTTAGGGGGACAGGGTGAAGCTTTCTTT	CASRLGGQGEAFF
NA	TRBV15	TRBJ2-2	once	TGTGCCACCAGCAGAGATGCGAAAGGGAACACCGGGGAGCTGTTTTTT	CATSRDAKGNTGELFF
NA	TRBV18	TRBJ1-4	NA	TGTGCCAGCTCACTTACCGTAACTGAAAAACTGTTTTTT	CASSLTVTEKLFF
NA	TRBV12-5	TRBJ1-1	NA	TGTGCTAGTGGTTTGGTACATAGAAGGGATCACACTGAAGCTTTCTTT	CASGLVHRRDHTEAFF
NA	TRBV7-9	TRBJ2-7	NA	TGTGCCAGCAGCTTAGCGGGAATGGGGGACGAGCAGTACTTC	CASSLAGMGDEQYF
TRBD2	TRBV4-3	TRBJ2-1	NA	TGCGCCAGCAGCCAAGTCGGTAGCGGGGGGGCCCATGAGCAGTTCTTC	CASSQVGSGGAHEQFF
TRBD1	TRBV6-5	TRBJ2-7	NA	TGTGCCAGCAGTTTAGGACAGGGGGCTAGATACGAGCAGTACTTC	CASSLGQGARYEQYF
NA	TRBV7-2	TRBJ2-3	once	TGTGCCAGCAGCTTAAACAGGGCCACAGATACGCAGTATTTT	CASSLNRATDTQYF
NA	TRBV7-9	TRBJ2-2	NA	TGTGCCAGCACCTCGATGGTTGGCGGGGAGCTGTTTTTT	CASTSMVGGELFF
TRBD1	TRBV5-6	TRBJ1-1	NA	TGTGCCAGCAGCTTGGTAGACAGGGAGAACACTGAAGCTTTCTTT	CASSLVDRENTEAFF
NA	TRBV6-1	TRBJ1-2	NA	TGTGCCAGCAGTGGGCAAGCAGGGATCTATGGCTACACCTTC	CASSGQAGIYGYTF
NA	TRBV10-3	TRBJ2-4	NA	TGTGCCATCAGTGAGGAACGGCAAAACATTCAGTACTTC	CAISEERQNIQYF
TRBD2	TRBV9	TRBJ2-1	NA	TGTGCCAGCAGCCCGGGACTAGCGGGGAGGGGCTACAATGAGCAGTTCTTC	CASSPGLAGRGYNEQFF
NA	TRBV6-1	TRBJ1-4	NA	TGTGCCAGCAGTGAAGCGGGGGTGGGGCAGGGGACTAATGAAAAACTGTTTTTT	CASSEAGVGQGTNEKLFF
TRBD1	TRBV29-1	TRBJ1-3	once	TGCAGCGCCACCGGGACAGGGAGCTCTGGAAACACCATATATTTT	CSATGTGSSGNTIYF
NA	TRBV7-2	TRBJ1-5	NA	TGTGCCAGCAGCTTAGACGGTCAGCCCCAGCATTTT	CASSLDGQPQHF
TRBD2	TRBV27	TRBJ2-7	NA	TGTGCCAGCAGTTATTCTAGCGGGAGATGGAAATACGAGCAGTACTTC	CASSYSSGRWKYEQYF
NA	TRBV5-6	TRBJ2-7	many	TGTGCCAGCAGCTTTTGGGGGAGCGAGCAGTACTTC	CASSFWGSEQYF
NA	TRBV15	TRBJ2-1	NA	TGTGCCACCAACAAACCCAGGGGGGCAAGTGAGCAGTTCTTC	CATNKPRGASEQFF
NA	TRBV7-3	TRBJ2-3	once	TGTGCCAGCAGCTTAACGGGGGGTGTCGCAGATACGCAGTATTTT	CASSLTGGVADTQYF
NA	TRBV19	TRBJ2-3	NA	TGTGCCAGTAGTAGGGGCACAGATACGCAGTATTTT	CASSRGTDTQYF
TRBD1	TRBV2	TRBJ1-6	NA	TGTGCCAGCAGTCCGACAGGGACCTATAATTCACCCCTCCACTTT	CASSPTGTYNSPLHF
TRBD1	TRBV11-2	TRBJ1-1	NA	TGTGCCAGCAGCTTACCCCCCAAATGGACAGGGGGCTACACTGAAGCTTTCTTT	CASSLPPKWTGGYTEAFF
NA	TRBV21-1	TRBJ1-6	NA	TGTGCCAGCAGCAAAGGAGAGGTCGACCCGGTCAGGAGCCCCGGGGATTCACCCCTCCACTTT	CASSKGEVDPVRSPGDSPLHF
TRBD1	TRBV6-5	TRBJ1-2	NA	TGTGCCAGCAGTTTCGGACAGGCCTATGGCTACACCTTC	CASSFGQAYGYTF
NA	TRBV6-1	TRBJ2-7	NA	TGTGCCAGCAGTCGTTTAGGTTCCGGCGAGCAGTACTTC	CASSRLGSGEQYF
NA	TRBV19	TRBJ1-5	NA	TGTGCCAGTAGTATCGGGGCAGGGCCCCAGCCCCAGCATTTT	CASSIGAGPQPQHF